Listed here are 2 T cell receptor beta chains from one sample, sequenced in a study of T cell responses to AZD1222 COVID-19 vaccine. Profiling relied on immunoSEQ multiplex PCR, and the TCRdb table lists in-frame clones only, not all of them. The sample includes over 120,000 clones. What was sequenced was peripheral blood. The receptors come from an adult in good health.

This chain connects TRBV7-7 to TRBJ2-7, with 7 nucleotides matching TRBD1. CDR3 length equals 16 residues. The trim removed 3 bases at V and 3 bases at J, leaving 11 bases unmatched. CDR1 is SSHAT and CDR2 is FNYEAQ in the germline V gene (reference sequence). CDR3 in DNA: TGTGCCAGCAGCTTCGGAAAGGGGCGACAGGGCTACGAGCAGTACTTC. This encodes CASSFGKGRQGYEQYF.

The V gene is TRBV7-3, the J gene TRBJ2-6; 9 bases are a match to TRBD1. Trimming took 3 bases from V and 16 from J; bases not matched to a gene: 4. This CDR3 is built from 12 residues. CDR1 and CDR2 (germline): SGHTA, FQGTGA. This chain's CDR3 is CASSLGQGLLTF. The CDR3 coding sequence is TGTGCCAGCAGCTTGGGACAGGGCCTTCTGACTTTC.